These 7 T cell receptor beta chains came from one sample sequenced in a study of blood T cell repertoires in COVID-19 (dated by TCRdb to the early 2020s). Receptor libraries were prepared by the immunoSEQ multiplex PCR assay. The clones in this table, taken by TCRdb from immuneACCESS, are in-frame only. Not every clone is retained; where verified, under half of the shortfall comes from an unresolved V gene, and the cause of the rest is unknown. The sample table holds about 40,000 clones, of which about 90% were seen once. Roughly 8.3% of the sample comes from the top ten. Sequenced input: peripheral blood. All receptors derive from a man over 45 with active COVID-19.

The J gene is TRBJ2-7, the V gene TRBV12-3 or TRBV12-4, with TRBD2 identical over 8 bases. The CDR3 is 13 residues long. This CDR3 is CARTGGIPYEQYF. The DNA of the CDR3 is TGTGCACGAACGGGGGGGATCCCCTACGAGCAGTACTTC.

This chain links TRBV5-1 with TRBJ1-4, with a possible D match to TRBD1 (5 bases). Trimming took 2 bases from V and 2 from J, leaving 13 bases between them. This CDR3 is built from 16 residues. Looked up from germline, CDR1 is SGHRS and CDR2 is YFSETQ. As DNA, the CDR3 is TGCGCCAGCAGCTTACTCCCCGGGGGGACTAATGAAAAACTGTTTTTT. Protein: CASSLLPGGTNEKLFF.

V and J are TRBV10-1 and TRBJ1-1; 7 bases are a match to TRBD1. There are 16 residues in the CDR3. V dropped 3 bases and J dropped 5; count of bases not matched to a gene: 12. Germline CDR1 reads WNHNN; CDR2 reads SYGVQD (reference sequence). This CDR3 is CASSEKGAGMRTEAFF. CDR3 bases: TGCGCCAGCAGTGAAAAGGGGGCCGGTATGAGGACTGAAGCTTTCTTT.

The chain links TRBV29-1 to TRBJ2-5; 13 bases fit TRBD2. This CDR3 comprises 13 residues. Germline trimming cut 8 bases from V and 7 bases from J; bases unmatched to any gene: 7. Looked up from germline, CDR1 is SQVTM and CDR2 is ANQGSEA. Here the CDR3 DNA reads TGCAGCATGGGGACTAGCGGGAAGGGGACCCAGTACTTC. It codes for CSMGTSGKGTQYF.

This clone was recorded once. The V call is TRBV18, the J call TRBJ2-5, with TRBD1 matching 7 bases. CDR1 and CDR2 (germline): KGHSH, LQKENI. V trimming: 5 bases; J trimming: 4 bases; junction bases outside the gene matches: 10. The length of the CDR3 is 15 residues. The CDR3 loop reads CASSLMTGFAETQYF. DNA for the CDR3: TGTGCCAGCTCATTGATGACAGGGTTCGCAGAGACCCAGTACTTC.

The CDR3 nucleotides read TGTGCCAGCAGCCCCGGGCTAGCGGGAGGTACTAGCACAGATACGCAGTATTTT. This encodes CASSPGLAGGTSTDTQYF. The chain combines TRBV9 with TRBJ2-3, with 11 bases lining up with TRBD2. After removal of 4 bases from V and 0 bases from J, the junction contained 10 bases not matched to a gene. Germline CDR1 SGDLS, CDR2 YYNGEE. There are 18 residues in the CDR3.

This clone was detected only once. J is TRBJ1-6 and V is TRBV19; 9 bases match TRBD1. V dropped 9 bases and J dropped 7; count of bases not matched to a gene: 10. CDR1 is LNHDA and CDR2 is SQIVND in the germline V gene (reference sequence). This CDR3 region has 15 residues. The DNA of the CDR3 is TGTGCCAGCAATATACCGGGACAGGGAAATTCACCCCTCCACTTT. Amino acid sequence: CASNIPGQGNSPLHF.